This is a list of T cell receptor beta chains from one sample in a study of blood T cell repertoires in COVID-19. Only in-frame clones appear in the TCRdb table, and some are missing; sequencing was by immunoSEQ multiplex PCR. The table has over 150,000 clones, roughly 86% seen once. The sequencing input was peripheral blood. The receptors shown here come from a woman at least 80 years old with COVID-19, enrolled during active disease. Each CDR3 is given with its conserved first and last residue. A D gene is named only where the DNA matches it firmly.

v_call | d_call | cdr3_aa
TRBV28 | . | CASSPTQGYSPLHF
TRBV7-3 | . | CASSRQGRDTQYF
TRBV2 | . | CASSDAGVGGNTIYF
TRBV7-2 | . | CASSLGQVSWQFF
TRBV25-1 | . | CASSEQGFYGYTF
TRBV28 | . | CASRRTFGGYTF
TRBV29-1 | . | CSVEGDSSDEQYF
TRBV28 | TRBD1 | CASPSGTGGAGTEAFF
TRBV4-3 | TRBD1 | CASSQEGGSAGEKLFF
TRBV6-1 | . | CASSDRGKISPQHF
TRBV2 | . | CASSEVRGLSGNTIYF
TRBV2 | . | CASSFGRSASDEQFF
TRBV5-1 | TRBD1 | CASSTGQELYGYTF
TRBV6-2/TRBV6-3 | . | CASSYEGTEAFF